This TCR beta chain was recovered during a study of beta chain features in type 1 diabetes. Since all of the isolated RNA was reverse transcribed, expressed TCRB transcripts were what got sequenced. Clones were sequenced by immunoSEQ multiplex PCR, and TCRdb holds only the in-frame ones, with some missing. The table lists around 45,000 clones, roughly 47% of them singletons. CDR3 length: 15 residues. CDR1 and CDR2 (germline): SEHNR, FQNEAQ (reference sequence). V lost 5 bases and J lost 3, with 13 bases in between. Sorted CD4+ subsets: naive, central memory, regulatory, stem cell-like memory (CD45RO/CCR7/CD25/CD127/CD95/CD27 panel). Findings and caveats of the study: Among all four CD4+ subsets, Type 1 diabetes patients had TCRB CDR3s that were moderately but significantly shorter. Patients' naive, central memory and regulatory TCRB repertoires appeared more alike than those of healthy donors.

Note on this clone: Its antigen remains unknown.

The sequenced material came from stem cell memory CD4+ T cells from blood. This chain connects TRBV7-9 to TRBJ2-2; tentative D call: TRBD1 (5 bases). This sequence was found in a man under 40 with type 1 diabetes. The DNA of the CDR3 is TGTGCCAGCAGCCGATCGAAGGGGTACACCGGGGAGCTGTTTTTT. Amino acid sequence: CASSRSKGYTGELFF.